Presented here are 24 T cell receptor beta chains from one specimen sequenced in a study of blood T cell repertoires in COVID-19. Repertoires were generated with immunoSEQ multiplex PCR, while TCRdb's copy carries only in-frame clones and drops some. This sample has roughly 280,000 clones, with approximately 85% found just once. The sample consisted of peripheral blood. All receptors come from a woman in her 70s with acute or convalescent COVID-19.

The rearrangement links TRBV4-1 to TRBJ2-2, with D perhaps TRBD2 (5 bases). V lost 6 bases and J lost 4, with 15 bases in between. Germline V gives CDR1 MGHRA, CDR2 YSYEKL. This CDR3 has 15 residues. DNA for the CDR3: TGCGCCAGCAGACTAGACGCAGCGATCACCGGGGAGCTGTTTTTT. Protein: CASRLDAAITGELFF.

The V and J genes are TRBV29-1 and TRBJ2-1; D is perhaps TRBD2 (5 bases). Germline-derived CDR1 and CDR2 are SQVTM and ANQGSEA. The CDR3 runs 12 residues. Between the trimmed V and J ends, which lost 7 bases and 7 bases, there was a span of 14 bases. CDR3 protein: CSAAGSPNEQFF. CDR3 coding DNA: TGCAGCGCCGCGGGCAGCCCAAATGAGCAGTTCTTC.

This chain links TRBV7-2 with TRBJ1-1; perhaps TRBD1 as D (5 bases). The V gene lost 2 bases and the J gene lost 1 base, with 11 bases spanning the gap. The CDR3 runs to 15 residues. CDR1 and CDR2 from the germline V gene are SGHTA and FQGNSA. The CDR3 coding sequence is TGTGCCAGCAGCTTACAGGGAAGTCCGAACACTGAAGCTTTCTTT. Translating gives CASSLQGSPNTEAFF.

CDR3 nucleotide sequence: TGCGCCAGCAGCCAACTCACTGGTAATTCACCCCTCCACTTT. Translating gives CASSQLTGNSPLHF. The rearrangement uses TRBV4-1 and TRBJ1-6; D not resolved. CDR1 is MGHRA and CDR2 is YSYEKL in the germline V gene. The CDR3 runs to 14 residues. Trimming took 2 bases from V and 6 from J, leaving 8 bases between them.

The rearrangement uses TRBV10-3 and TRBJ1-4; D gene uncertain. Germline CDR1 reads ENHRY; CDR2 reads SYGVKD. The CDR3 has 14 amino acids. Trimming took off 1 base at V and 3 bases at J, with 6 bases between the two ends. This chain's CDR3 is CAISEWASNEKLFF. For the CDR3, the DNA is TGTGCCATCAGTGAGTGGGCCTCTAATGAAAAACTGTTTTTT.

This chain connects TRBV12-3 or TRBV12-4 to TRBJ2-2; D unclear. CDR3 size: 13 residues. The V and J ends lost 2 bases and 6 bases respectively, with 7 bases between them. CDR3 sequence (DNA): TGTGCCAGCAGTTTATCCGCAGCCGGGGAGCTGTTTTTT. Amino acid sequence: CASSLSAAGELFF.

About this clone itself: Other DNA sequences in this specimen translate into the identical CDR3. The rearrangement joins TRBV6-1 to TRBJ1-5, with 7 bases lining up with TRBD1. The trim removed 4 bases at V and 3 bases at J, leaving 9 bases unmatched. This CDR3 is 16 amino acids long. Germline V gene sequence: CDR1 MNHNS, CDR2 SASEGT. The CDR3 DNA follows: TGTGCCAGCAGTGGCGGGACAGCCCATTCCAATCAGCCCCAGCATTTT. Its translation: CASSGGTAHSNQPQHF.

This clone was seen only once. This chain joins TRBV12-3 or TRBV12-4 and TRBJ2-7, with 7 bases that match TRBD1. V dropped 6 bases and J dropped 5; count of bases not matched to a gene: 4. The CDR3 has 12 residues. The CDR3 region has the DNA TGTGCCAGCAGCAACGGACAGGACGAGCAGTACTTC. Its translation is CASSNGQDEQYF.

CDR3 residues: CASSRDSKSYNEQFF. CDR3 sequence (DNA): TGTGCCAGCAGCCGGGACTCAAAATCCTACAATGAGCAGTTCTTC. The chain joins TRBV5-4 to TRBJ2-1, with D possibly matching TRBD2 (6 bases). CDR1 and CDR2 from the germline V gene are SGHNT and YYREEE (reference sequence). This CDR3 comprises 15 residues. Trimming cost V 4 bases and J 1 base, with 12 bases left between them.

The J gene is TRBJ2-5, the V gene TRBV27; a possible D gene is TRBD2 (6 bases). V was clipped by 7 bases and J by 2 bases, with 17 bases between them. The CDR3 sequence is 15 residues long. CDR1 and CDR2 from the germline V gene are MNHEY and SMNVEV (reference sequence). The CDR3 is CASNLRRGSQETQYF. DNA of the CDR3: TGTGCCAGCAATTTGAGGAGGGGATCACAAGAGACCCAGTACTTC.

The CDR3 bases are TGTGCTAGTGGTAACTCAGGGACCTACAATGAGCAGTTCTTC. Its protein is CASGNSGTYNEQFF. The chain carries TRBV12-5 and TRBJ2-1, with a tentative D call TRBD1 (5 bases). The CDR3 has 14 residues. V lost 5 bases to trimming and J lost 2 bases, with 10 bases between them. Germline-derived CDR1 and CDR2 are LGHNT and FRNRAP.

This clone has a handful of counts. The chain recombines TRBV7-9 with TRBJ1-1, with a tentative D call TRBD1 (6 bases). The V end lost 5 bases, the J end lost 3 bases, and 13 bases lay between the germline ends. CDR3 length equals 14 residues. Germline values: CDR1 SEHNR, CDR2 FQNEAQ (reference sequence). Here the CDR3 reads CASSLGQWDTEAFF. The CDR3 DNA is TGTGCCAGCAGCCTAGGACAGTGGGACACTGAAGCTTTCTTT.

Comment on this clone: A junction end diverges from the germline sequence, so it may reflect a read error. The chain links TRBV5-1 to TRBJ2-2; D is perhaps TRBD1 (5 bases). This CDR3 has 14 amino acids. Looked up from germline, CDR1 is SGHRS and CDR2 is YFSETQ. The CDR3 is CASSLSGNPGELFF. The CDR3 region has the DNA TGCGCCAGCAGCTTGTCAGGGAACCCCGGGGAGCTGTTTTTT.

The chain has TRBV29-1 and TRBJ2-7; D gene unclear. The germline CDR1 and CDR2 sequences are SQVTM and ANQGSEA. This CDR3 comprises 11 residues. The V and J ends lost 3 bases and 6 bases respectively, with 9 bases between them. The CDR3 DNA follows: TGCAGCGTTGATCAGGTGGGCGAGCAGTACTTC. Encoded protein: CSVDQVGEQYF.

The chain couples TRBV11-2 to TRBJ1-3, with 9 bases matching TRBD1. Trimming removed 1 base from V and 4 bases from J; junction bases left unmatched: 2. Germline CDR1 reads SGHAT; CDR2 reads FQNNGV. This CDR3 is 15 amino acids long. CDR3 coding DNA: TGTGCCAGCAGCTTAGCGACAGGGGGAGGAAACACCATATATTTT. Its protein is CASSLATGGGNTIYF.

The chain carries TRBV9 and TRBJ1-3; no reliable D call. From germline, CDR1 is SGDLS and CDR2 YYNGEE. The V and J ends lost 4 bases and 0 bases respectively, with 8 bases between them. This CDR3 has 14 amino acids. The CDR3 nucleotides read TGTGCCAGCAGCCCCGACTACTCTGGAAACACCATATATTTT. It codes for CASSPDYSGNTIYF.

This chain's CDR3 is CASSIGTAGYTF. For the CDR3, the DNA is TGTGCCAGTAGTATAGGGACAGCTGGCTACACCTTC. The gene calls are TRBV19 and TRBJ1-2; weak D call: TRBD1 (6 bases). Trimming cost V 1 base and J 7 bases, with 7 bases left between them. Germline values: CDR1 LNHDA, CDR2 SQIVND (reference sequence). CDR3 size: 12 residues.

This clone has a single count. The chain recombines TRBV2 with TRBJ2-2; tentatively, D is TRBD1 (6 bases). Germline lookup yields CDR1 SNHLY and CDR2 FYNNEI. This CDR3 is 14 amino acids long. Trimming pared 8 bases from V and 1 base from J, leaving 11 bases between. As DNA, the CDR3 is TGTGCCAGCGTTAAGGGGGAGAACACCGGGGAGCTGTTTTTT. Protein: CASVKGENTGELFF.

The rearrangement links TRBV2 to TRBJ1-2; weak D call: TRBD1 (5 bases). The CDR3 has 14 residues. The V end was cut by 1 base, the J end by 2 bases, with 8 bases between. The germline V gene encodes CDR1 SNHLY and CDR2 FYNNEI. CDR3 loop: CASSEGTNNYGYTF. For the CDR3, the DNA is TGTGCCAGCAGTGAAGGGACAAACAACTATGGCTACACCTTC.

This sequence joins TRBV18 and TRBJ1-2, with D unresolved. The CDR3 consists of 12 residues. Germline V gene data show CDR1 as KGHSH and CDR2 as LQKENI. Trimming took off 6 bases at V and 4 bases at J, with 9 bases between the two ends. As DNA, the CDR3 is TGTGCCAGCTCTGGAGCGAGCTATGGCTACACCTTC. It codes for CASSGASYGYTF.

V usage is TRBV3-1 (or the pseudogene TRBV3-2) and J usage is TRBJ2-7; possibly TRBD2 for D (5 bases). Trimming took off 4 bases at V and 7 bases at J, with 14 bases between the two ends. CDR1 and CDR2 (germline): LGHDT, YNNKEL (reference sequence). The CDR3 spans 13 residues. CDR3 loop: CASSRRDLQEQYF. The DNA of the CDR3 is TGTGCCAGCAGCCGTCGGGATCTCCAGGAGCAGTACTTC.

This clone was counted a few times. The CDR3: CASGAGGLGQPQHF. In nucleotides, the CDR3 is TGTGCCAGCGGAGCGGGAGGGTTGGGTCAGCCCCAGCATTTT. The gene calls are TRBV3-1 (or the pseudogene TRBV3-2) and TRBJ1-5; D is unresolved. The CDR3 is 14 amino acids. V lost 8 bases to trimming and J lost 6 bases, with 17 bases between them. Germline CDR1 LGHDT, CDR2 YNNKEL (reference sequence).

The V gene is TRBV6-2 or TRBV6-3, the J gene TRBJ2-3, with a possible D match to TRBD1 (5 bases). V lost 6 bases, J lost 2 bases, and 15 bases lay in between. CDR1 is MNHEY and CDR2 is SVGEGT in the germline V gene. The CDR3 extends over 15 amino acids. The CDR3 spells CASSAGHSPTDTQYF. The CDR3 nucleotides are TGTGCCAGCAGCGCAGGACACTCACCCACAGATACGCAGTATTTT.

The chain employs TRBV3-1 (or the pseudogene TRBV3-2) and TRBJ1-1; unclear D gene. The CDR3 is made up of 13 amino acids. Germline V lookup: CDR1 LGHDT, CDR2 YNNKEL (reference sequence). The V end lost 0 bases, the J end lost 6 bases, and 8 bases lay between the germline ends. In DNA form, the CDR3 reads TGTGCCAGCAGCCAAGACAGCGTATCTGAAGCTTTCTTT. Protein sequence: CASSQDSVSEAFF.